Presented here are 21 T cell receptor beta chains from one specimen sequenced in a study of shared clonotypes between healthy human individuals. Terminally differentiated effector memory CD45RA+ cells were left out of the naive CD8 fraction, which was CD45RO-negative and positively selected for CCR7. The data were produced by immunoSEQ multiplex PCR, yet TCRdb's version contains in-frame clones alone and is incomplete. The sample includes around 2,100,000 clones, around 96% seen only once; the top ten take roughly 1.2%. Sequenced sample: naive CD8+ T cells sorted from blood. These receptors were collected from a man between 18 and 35 years old in good health.

Remarks on this clone: The junction does not match germline at one end; this may be a read error. The chain combines TRBV7-9 with TRBJ2-1; 14 bases match TRBD2. This CDR3 is 19 amino acids long. CDR1 and CDR2 from the germline V gene are SEHNR and FQNEAQ (reference sequence). The chain's CDR3 is CASSLGLAGDSDYYNEQFF. CDR3 nucleotide sequence: TGTGCCAGCAGCTTGGGACTAGCGGGAGATTCCGACTACTACAATGAACAGTTCTTC.

The chain uses TRBV28 and TRBJ2-5; D not certain. With 5 bases removed from V and 2 bases from J, the gap between germline ends came to 15 bases. The CDR3 is 15 residues long. In germline, CDR1 is MDHEN, CDR2 SYDVKM. CDR3 sequence (DNA): TGTGCCAGCAGTGGTTTCTCGGAAGATCAAGAGACCCAGTACTTC. It is translated as CASSGFSEDQETQYF.

The chain carries TRBV5-1 and TRBJ2-3, with D tentatively TRBD2 (6 bases). Germline V CDR1 and CDR2: SGHRS, YFSETQ. The germline V and J ends were trimmed by 0 bases and 2 bases, with 10 bases remaining between them. The CDR3 runs to 15 residues. CDR3 sequence (DNA): TGCGCCAGCAGCTTGGGACTAGTCCCCACAGATACGCAGTATTTT. It is translated as CASSLGLVPTDTQYF.

This chain joins TRBV13 and TRBJ1-2; unclear D gene. The CDR3 extends over 14 amino acids. V was pared by 0 bases and J by 4 bases, with 9 bases between. CDR1 is PRHDT, CDR2 FYEKMQ, per germline (reference sequence). In DNA, the CDR3 is TGTGCCAGCAGCTTAGGGTTAGGGATCTATGGCTACACCTTC. Encoded protein: CASSLGLGIYGYTF.

The genes are TRBV7-2 and TRBJ2-7; TRBD2 matches 10 bases. Unmatched junction bases numbered 7, after V lost 3 bases and J lost 2 bases. Germline values: CDR1 SGHTA, CDR2 FQGNSA. The CDR3 is 16 amino acids. The CDR3 protein is CASSFDGTSATYEQYF. The CDR3 DNA is TGTGCCAGCAGCTTCGATGGGACTAGCGCTACCTACGAGCAGTACTTC. The entire variable domain, with the rest obtained from reference TRBV7-2 and TRBJ2-7, is as follows: GAGVSQSPSNKVTEKGKDVELRCDPISGHTALYWYRQSLGQGLEFLIYFQGNSAPDKSGLPSDRFSAERTGGSVSTLTIQRTQQEDSAVYLCASSFDGTSATYEQYFGPGTRLTVT.

The chain carries TRBV10-1 and TRBJ2-1, with 10 bases aligning to TRBD1. The junction had 0 bases not matched to a gene; V was cut back by 2 bases and J by 2 bases. The CDR3 is 15 residues long. CDR1 and CDR2 (germline): WNHNN, SYGVQD (reference sequence). The DNA for the CDR3 is TGCGCCAGCAGTGAGGGGACAGGGGCCTACAATGAGCAGTTCTTC. It specifies CASSEGTGAYNEQFF.

The chain recombines TRBV28 with TRBJ2-5, with D tentatively TRBD2 (5 bases). Germline values: CDR1 MDHEN, CDR2 SYDVKM. The CDR3 is 14 residues long. Trimming took off 2 bases at V and 3 bases at J, with 10 bases between the two ends. CDR3 residues: CASSLVIGEETQYF. DNA of the CDR3: TGTGCCAGCAGTTTAGTGATCGGGGAAGAGACCCAGTACTTC. Using reference TRBV28 and TRBJ2-5 for the parts outside the CDR3, the full variable domain is DVKVTQSSRYLVKRTGEKVFLECVQDMDHENMFWYRQDPGLGLRLIYFSYDVKMKEKGDIPEGYSVSREKKERFSLILESASTNQTSMYLCASSLVIGEETQYFGPGTRLLVL.

This sequence joins TRBV19 and TRBJ1-1; D perhaps matches TRBD1 (5 bases). V was shortened by 3 bases and J by 3 bases, with 14 bases between the two germline ends. Germline CDR1 reads LNHDA; CDR2 reads SQIVND (reference sequence). CDR3 size: 15 residues. The CDR3 protein is CASSIEGIKDTEAFF. CDR3 coding DNA: TGTGCCAGTAGTATTGAGGGGATTAAGGACACTGAAGCTTTCTTT.

About this clone itself: Other DNA sequences in this specimen translate into the identical CDR3. V usage is TRBV4-1 and J usage is TRBJ2-7, with unresolved D. The CDR3 length is 14 residues. Germline V lookup: CDR1 MGHRA, CDR2 YSYEKL. V was pared by 0 bases and J by 3 bases, with 9 bases between. The CDR3 DNA sequence: TGCGCCAGCAGCCAAGATCCCCGCGGCTACGAGCAGTACTTC. Translation gives CASSQDPRGYEQYF.

The V and J genes are TRBV29-1 and TRBJ1-1; the match to TRBD1 covers 8 bases. CDR3 length: 14 residues. Germline-derived CDR1 and CDR2 are SQVTM and ANQGSEA. V gave up 3 bases and J gave up 3 bases; unmatched junction bases: 6. CDR3 in amino acids: CSVDPTGEDTEAFF. The CDR3 region has the DNA TGCAGCGTTGATCCGACAGGGGAGGACACTGAAGCTTTCTTT.

The chain couples TRBV7-8 to TRBJ2-7; D might be TRBD2 (6 bases). Trimming stripped 5 bases from V and 2 bases from J, with 13 bases between. Germline V gives CDR1 SGHVS, CDR2 FQNEAQ. CDR3 length: 14 residues. The DNA for the CDR3 is TGTGCCAGCAGCCCGGAGGGAGCGGCCTACGAGCAGTACTTC. This encodes CASSPEGAAYEQYF.

The chain is built from TRBV5-6 and TRBJ2-1, with D perhaps TRBD2 (7 bases). The V end was cut by 0 bases, the J end by 5 bases, with 12 bases between. This CDR3 contains 15 residues. Germline CDR1 is SGHDT and CDR2 is YYEEEE. The CDR3 DNA reads as TGTGCCAGCAGCTTGGTGGGGGGGCAGCACAATGAGCAGTTCTTC. Its protein is CASSLVGGQHNEQFF.

J is TRBJ2-1 and V is TRBV10-3, with 8 bases matching TRBD1. CDR1 is ENHRY and CDR2 is SYGVKD in the germline V gene. The CDR3 is 15 residues long. J was trimmed by 3 bases and V by 3 bases; bases with no gene match: 4. CDR3 protein: CAISDGGQVYNEQFF. As DNA, the CDR3 is TGTGCCATCAGTGATGGGGGACAGGTCTACAATGAGCAGTTCTTC.

The V call is TRBV4-1, the J call TRBJ1-5; no clear D gene. The germline V gene has CDR1 MGHRA and CDR2 YSYEKL. This CDR3 has 13 amino acids. With 4 bases removed from V and 3 bases from J, the gap between germline ends came to 7 bases. The CDR3 protein is CASSPQDNQPQHF. CDR3 coding DNA: TGCGCCAGCAGCCCCCAGGACAATCAGCCCCAGCATTTT.

The chain employs TRBV27 and TRBJ2-2; the D is unclear. The V gene lost 3 bases and the J gene lost 4 bases, with 6 bases spanning the gap. Germline-derived CDR1 and CDR2 are MNHEY and SMNVEV (reference sequence). CDR3 size: 13 residues. The CDR3 here is CASSFDPTGELFF. CDR3 nucleotides: TGTGCCAGCAGTTTCGACCCCACCGGGGAGCTGTTTTTT.

V gene TRBV5-1 combines with J gene TRBJ1-2; a possible D gene is TRBD1 (5 bases). There are 15 residues in the CDR3. From germline, CDR1 is SGHRS and CDR2 YFSETQ. V dropped 1 base and J dropped 7 bases, with 17 bases sitting between them. The CDR3 nucleotides are TGCGCCAGCAGCTTGTCGGGGACTTCTCGCGGTGGCTACACCTTC. Amino acids: CASSLSGTSRGGYTF.

The chain joins TRBV18 to TRBJ2-2; a possible D gene is TRBD2 (5 bases). The CDR3 runs 15 residues. The germline V gene has CDR1 KGHSH and CDR2 LQKENI. With 2 bases removed from V and 4 bases from J, the gap between germline ends came to 11 bases. CDR3 in DNA: TGTGCCAGCTCACCAAGCACAGAGGGCACCGGGGAGCTGTTTTTT. It encodes CASSPSTEGTGELFF.

V and J are TRBV28 and TRBJ1-5; D is unresolved. Germline assignment: CDR1 MDHEN and CDR2 SYDVKM. V shed 4 bases and J shed 7 bases, with 20 bases lying between them. CDR3 size: 16 residues. The CDR3 reads CASSSPLQALDQPQHF. The CDR3 region has the DNA TGTGCCAGCAGTTCCCCTTTGCAAGCCCTTGACCAGCCCCAGCATTTT.

In its sample, this clone was seen once. This chain uses TRBV2 with TRBJ2-5; TRBD2 matches at 14 bases. J gave up 4 bases and V 6 bases, and 13 bases lay outside the gene matches. The germline V gene has CDR1 SNHLY and CDR2 FYNNEI. The CDR3 totals 18 residues. CDR3 nucleotides: TGTGCCAGCAGGGGGAGGGGACTAGCGGGAGCGCTGGCAGAGACCCAGTACTTC. Protein: CASRGRGLAGALAETQYF. Full variable domain (missing parts from reference TRBV2 and TRBJ2-5): EPEVTQTPSHQVTQMGQEVILRCVPISNHLYFYWYRQILGQKVEFLVSFYNNEISEKSEIFDDQFSVERPDGSNFTLKIRSTKLEDSAMYFCASRGRGLAGALAETQYFGPGTRLLVL.

The chain employs TRBV11-2 and TRBJ2-5; a weak D match, TRBD1 (5 bases). V was cut by 0 bases and J by 5 bases, with 16 bases left in between. The CDR3 consists of 16 residues. Germline CDR1 and CDR2: SGHAT and FQNNGV. The CDR3 region has the DNA TGTGCCAGCAGCTTAGATGGATTTGGGGCCGGGGAGACCCAGTACTTC. Encoded protein: CASSLDGFGAGETQYF.

The V gene is TRBV7-9, the J gene TRBJ2-7; 9 bases are shared with TRBD1. The germline CDR1 and CDR2 sequences are SEHNR and FQNEAQ (reference sequence). This CDR3 region has 16 residues. With V trimmed by 4 bases and J by 1 base, 8 bases remained unmatched. The CDR3 coding sequence is TGTGCCAGCAGCTGGATTACCGGGACAGGGTCCTACGAGCAGTACTTC. Encoded protein: CASSWITGTGSYEQYF.